The entry below describes one TCR beta chain. This clonotype was found a few times. What antigen it recognizes has not been identified. Base-call qualities are not available, and no considerably larger clone is one nucleotide away. The sample is drawn from a study of T cells after yellow fever vaccination (dated by TCRdb to about 2019). Notes on the research overall: Libraries from fractions with low cell numbers were prepared with the SMART-Seq v4 Ultra Low Input RNA kit. Blood was drawn at multiple timepoints before and after primary and secondary immunization, with bulk PBMC replicates and cell subsets isolated. Two healthy male donors, one aged 18 to 30 and one aged 30 to 40 years, made up the cohort. Bulk TCR alpha and beta repertoires were sequenced longitudinally to track T-cell clones before and after primary and booster YFV17D yellow fever vaccination. Beyond this particular receptor, the publication reports: Computational filtering was required because FACS-sorted repertoires could contain abundant contaminating clonotypes from the bulk population. A small share of clonotypes was detected in both CD4 and CD8 compartments, with the overlap likely arising from convergent recombination. Most clones expanded after primary vaccination (around 96% of CD4 and roughly 90% of CD8) were re-detected after the booster, suggesting that broad memory maintenance occurred. Because only a couple of donors were included in the study, the extent to which the findings can be generalized is limited. The secondary T-cell response was found to be weaker but faster than the primary response, with a peak reached on day 5 rather than on day 15.

TCR cDNA was made using 5'RACE template switching, a step that added a universal primer site and unique molecular identifiers. Priming of cDNA synthesis was performed from both the TCR alpha and TCR beta constant segments. Libraries were amplified in two PCR steps, with sample barcodes and sequencing adapters added in the second step. Sequencing of libraries was performed on Illumina HiSeq 2500 (2x100 bp) or NovaSeq (2x150 bp). Under the source paper's analysis protocol: MIGEC handled demultiplexing of reads and collapsing into UMI consensus sequences, while MiXCR performed V(D)J alignment. Clonotypes responding to the vaccine were identified with edgeR on replicate PBMC samples, with the criteria of FDR below 0.01 and a log2 fold change above 5 up to day 15. Each bulk clonotype was labeled CD4 or CD8 based on which sequenced repertoire, CD4 or CD8, contained the clonotype at higher abundance. TCRdb's own reprocessing of the public reads used fastp at Q25 and MiXCR and kept productive beta chains. Rows are unified per CDR3 protein, each entry keeping the most common DNA and genes. The V and J calls shown here were made by TCRdb, not taken from the authors' results. The sample contains a few hundred thousand distinct CDR3 sequences, 11% of them found a single time. Roughly 18% of the sample goes to the ten largest clones.

The germline V gene specifies LGHNA as CDR1 and YSLEER as CDR2. V is reduced by 1 base and J by 7 bases, leaving a spacing of 8 bases between them. Spanning cysteine to phenylalanine, the CDR3 consists of 13 amino acids. Left in the record is the CDR3 DNA by itself, 39 bases read in frame from the first base. The sample's treatment or condition label is to be understood as: live attenuated yellow fever vaccine strain. At every blood-draw timepoint, two biological replicates of bulk PBMCs were collected. A standard Ficoll-Paque protocol was used to isolate PBMCs from peripheral blood. RNA was extracted with TriZol from bulk PBMCs, CD4 and CD8 fractions, and dextramer-positive and dextramer-negative fractions.

Here the sequenced sample was PBMCs, taken on the day of the first yellow fever vaccination. The chain links TRBV4-3 with TRBJ1-5, with the identity of the D gene unclear. This receptor was taken from a man aged 18 to 30 who received the YFV17D yellow fever vaccine. The DNA is TGCGCCAGCAGCCAAGTTATGGGGCAGCCCCAGCATTTT. Translation gives CASSQVMGQPQHF.